The text below deals with one TCR beta chain. What this receptor recognizes is not known. A read error may produce the germline difference seen at one junction end. This specimen belongs to a study of blood T cells in healthy people across ages (dated by TCRdb to 2014 to 2015). Looking at the study overall: In model experiments, roughly one uniquely barcoded TCR beta cDNA molecule per two T cells was captured by template switching. The donors were split into four age groups: young (average 16 years), middle-aged (roughly 42), aged (62) and long-lived (roughly 80). The study measured age-related changes in TCR beta repertoire diversity using deep sequencing normalized with unique cDNA molecular identifiers. Using the same blood draw, the study looked at two additional independent replicas of 1 million unique cDNA reads for two donors, one aged 18 to 29 and the other aged 80 or older. To avoid experimental bias, donors of different ages were spread randomly across the sequencing lanes.

Paper-wide results and their limitations: As age increased, observed TCR beta diversity per million T cells dropped in a roughly linear way, and a significant reduction was already evident by age approximately 40. Compared with the aged group, the long-lived group had more naive CD4+ T cells, fewer expanded clones and increased TCR diversity, suggesting age selection. The percentage of naive T cells measured by flow cytometry correlated strongly with observed TCR beta diversity. Bulk unsorted PBMC profiling prevented conclusive comparison of naive and antigen-experienced compartments. Estimates of total diversity from one million sequenced T cells were regarded as lower bounds and underestimates. Because donor CMV infection status was unknown, age-related changes in expanded clonotypes were potentially confounded.

The germline V gene gives CDR1 as SGHDN and CDR2 as FVKESK. The CDR3 goes from the cysteine to the phenylalanine over 13 residues. Kept here is only the CDR3 DNA, which spans 39 bases and is read in frame from base 1. The donors were roughly 40 Caucasian individuals from Russia, aged 6 to 90 years, who were systemically healthy. Roughly 10 milliliters of peripheral blood were collected from each donor into EDTA-treated Vacutainer tubes. Ficoll-Paque density-gradient centrifugation was used to isolate PBMCs, with at least 7 million per sample. Total RNA, at least 5.5 micrograms per sample, was extracted from PBMCs with Trizol reagent. For every donor, flow cytometry on a PBMC aliquot measured the percentage of naive CD45RAhigh/CD27high T cells. Library prep was done by 5' RACE. Instrument used: Illumina HiSeq 2500. A second PCR of 7 to 11 cycles was run with a J-beta primer mix and a sample-barcoded 5' primer. Each TCR beta cDNA molecule received a unique molecular identifier from a template-switch 5' adaptor carrying 12 random nucleotides. At least 2.5 million CDR3-containing paired-end reads were obtained from each sample. First-strand cDNA synthesis was performed from all RNA using the Mint cDNA synthesis kit, with priming by a TRBC-specific oligonucleotide. Following uracil-DNA glycosylase treatment, a first 18-cycle PCR with universal primers M1SS and BC2_uni_R was performed on all cDNA. On the authors' methods: Each sample was normalized by randomly selecting 1 million high-quality reads, each carrying a distinct molecular identifier. Reads with shared molecular identifiers were discarded instead of being binned into consensus sequences. CDR3 identification, clonotype clustering and error correction used MiTCR with a Q25 quality threshold and the strictest error-elimination algorithm. Lower-bound total TCR beta diversity was estimated with a nonparametric unseen species model using Euler transformation. In TCRdb, the public reads were trimmed at Q25 with fastp and aligned with MiXCR, with productive beta chains retained. Every CDR3 protein is listed once, alongside the most common genes and DNA of its rows. These V and J calls rely on TCRdb rather than the paper's analysis. The sample table shows about 1.4 million distinct CDR3 sequences, and approximately 59% are seen once. Of the sample, 6.5% to 8.5% is held by the ten largest clones.

This sequence originates from a man younger than 30 in good health. The chain is made from TRBV14 and TRBJ2-7; the D gene is unclear. The sequenced sample was blood. The CDR3: CASRQTSTYEQYF. The DNA sequence follows: TGTGCCAGCAGACAAACATCTACCTACGAGCAGTATTTC.